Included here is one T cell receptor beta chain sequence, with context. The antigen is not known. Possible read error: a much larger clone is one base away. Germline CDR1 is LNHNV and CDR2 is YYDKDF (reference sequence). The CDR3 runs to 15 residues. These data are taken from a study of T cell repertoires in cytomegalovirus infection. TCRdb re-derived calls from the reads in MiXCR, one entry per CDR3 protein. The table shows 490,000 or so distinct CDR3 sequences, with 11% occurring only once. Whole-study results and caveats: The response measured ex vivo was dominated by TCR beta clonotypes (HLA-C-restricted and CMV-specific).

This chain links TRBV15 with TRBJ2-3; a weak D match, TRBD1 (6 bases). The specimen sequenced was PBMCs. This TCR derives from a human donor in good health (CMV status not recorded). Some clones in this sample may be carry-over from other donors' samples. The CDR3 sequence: CATSRDQGSEDKQYF. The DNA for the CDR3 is TGTGCCACCAGCAGAGACCAGGGGAGTGAAGATAAGCAGTATTTT. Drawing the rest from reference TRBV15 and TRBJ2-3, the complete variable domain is DAMVIQNPRYQVTQFGKPVTLSCSQTLNHNVMYWYQQKSSQAPKLLFHYYDKDFNNEADTPDNFQSRRPNTSFCFLDIRSPGLGDTAMYLCATSRDQGSEDKQYFGPGTRLTVL.